The next 16 T cell receptor gamma chains were all read from a single sample in a study of gamma delta lymphoproliferative disorders and STAT genes. Genomic DNA from isolated PBMCs served as the sequencing template. With CATT, TCRdb re-called clones from the multiplex PCR reads. This sample yields under 3,500 gamma-chain clones, of which 6.5% to 9% are seen a single time; about 16% belongs to the top ten. Sequencing input: blood. The receptors come from a human donor in good health.

This clone is medium-sized (0.01 to 0.1%) within its sample. At one end the junction does not follow the germline gene, possibly because of a read error. The chain couples TRGV9 to TRGJ1 or TRGJ2. No J segment appears in TCRdb, so it was assigned here by matching the sequence to germline. In germline, CDR1 is GITISATS, CDR2 ISYDGTV (reference sequence). This CDR3 is built from 9 residues. CDR3 sequence reads: CALCEGKLF. In DNA, the CDR3 is TGTGCCTTGTGTGAGGGGAAACTCTTT.

By sample fraction, this clone is medium-sized (0.01 to 0.1%). This chain links TRGV10 with TRGJ1 or TRGJ2. Because TCRdb records no J gene, it was assigned here through a match of the DNA to germline. TRGV10 falls under the ORF class, with uncertain function. The CDR3 contains 14 residues. With V trimmed by 8 bases and J by 5 bases, 13 bases remained unmatched. The CDR3 here is CAAWDYGPHYKKLF. The CDR3 nucleotides read TGTGCTGCGTGGGATTATGGCCCCCATTATAAGAAACTCTTT.

This clone ranks as medium-sized. The chain couples TRGV2 to TRGJP1. Matching the DNA to germline supplied the J gene, which TCRdb does not give. CDR1 is EGSNGY and CDR2 is YDSYNSKV in the germline V gene. This CDR3 spans 10 amino acids. V dropped 0 bases and J dropped 15; count of bases not matched to a gene: 1. CDR3 DNA sequence: TGTGCCACCTGGGACGGGCTCAAGATATTT. It is translated as CATWDGLKIF.

Within the sample, this clone is medium-sized. The chain combines TRGV2 with TRGJP1. The J gene is absent in TCRdb and was assigned here via DNA matching to germline. This CDR3 contains 18 residues. V shed 0 bases and J 0 bases; nucleotides not matched to a gene: 10. Germline assignment: CDR1 EGSNGY and CDR2 YDSYNSKV. CDR3 nucleotide sequence: TGTGCCACCTGGGACGGGCCCCCATATCATACCACTGGTTGGTTCAAGATATTT. It is translated as CATWDGPPYHTTGWFKIF.

This clone is large by share. This chain connects TRGV10 to TRGJ1 or TRGJ2. TCRdb gives no J gene; it was assigned here by matching the DNA to germline. TRGV10 has ORF status, its function being uncertain. The CDR3 consists of 13 residues. J lost 4 bases, V lost 8 bases, and 9 bases had no gene match. CDR3 sequence (DNA): TGTGCTGCGTGGGATTATAGGTATTATAAGAAACTCTTT. This gives the protein CAAWDYRYYKKLF.

Worth noting for this clone: No DNA is shown, since the ends of the CDR3 on it are uncertain; the CDR3 is the one TCRdb lists. The J gene has no call, while the V gene is TRGV2. The CDR3 is 20 amino acids long, termini counted. CDR1 is EGSNGY and CDR2 is YDSYNSKV in the germline V gene. The CDR3: CATWDGPGIIRNSLAVEQHF.

Turning to this clone: The listed TCRdb protein conflicts with the DNA translation at residue 7, and the protein shown is translated directly from the DNA. This rearrangement joins TRGV11 to TRGJP1. Since TCRdb gives no J gene, matching the DNA to germline was used here to assign it. TRGV11 belongs to the ORF category, with a function that is uncertain. The CDR3 totals 15 residues. J lost 0 bases, V lost 3 bases, and 1 base had no gene match. The chain's CDR3 is CACWIRYTTGWFKIF. CDR3 DNA sequence: TGTGCCTGCTGGATTAGGTATACCACTGGTTGGTTCAAGATATTT.

By proportion, this clone is medium-sized. In the same sample, other DNA sequences code for this CDR3. The CDR3 loop is CAAWGGYYYKKLF. DNA for the CDR3: TGTGCTGCGTGGGGGGGATATTATTATAAGAAACTCTTT. The gene calls are TRGV10 and TRGJ1 or TRGJ2. Assignment of the J gene here rests on matching the DNA to germline, because TCRdb gives none. TRGV10 is marked as an open reading frame, function uncertain. The CDR3 has 13 residues. The ends lost 8 bases at V and 2 bases at J; junction bases unmatched: 7.

This clone is medium-sized. The rearrangement links TRGV2 to TRGJ1 or TRGJ2. Because TCRdb records no J gene, it was assigned here through a match of the DNA to germline. CDR3 length: 10 residues. Per germline, CDR1 EGSNGY and CDR2 YDSYNSKV. V gave up 2 bases and J gave up 9 bases; unmatched junction bases: 1. The CDR3 here is CATWDVKKLF. CDR3 bases: TGTGCCACCTGGGACGTTAAGAAACTCTTT.

This clone ranks as medium-sized. The V and J genes are TRGV3 and TRGJ1 or TRGJ2. Matching the DNA to germline supplied the J gene, which TCRdb does not give. The germline CDR1 and CDR2 sequences are VTNTFY and YDVSTARD (reference sequence). Trimming took 0 bases from V and 12 from J; bases not matched to a gene: 5. The length of the CDR3 is 11 residues. The CDR3 spells CATWDRRGKLF. CDR3 DNA: TGTGCCACCTGGGACAGGCGAGGGAAACTCTTT.

Within the sample, this clone is medium-sized. Other nucleotide sequences from this sample produce the same CDR3. The J gene is TRGJ1 or TRGJ2, the V gene TRGV2. TCRdb carries no J gene annotation; the J gene was assigned here by matching the DNA with germline. This CDR3 is built from 14 residues. Per the germline V gene, CDR1 is EGSNGY and CDR2 is YDSYNSKV. V dropped 0 bases and J dropped 3; count of bases not matched to a gene: 5. Written as DNA, the CDR3 is TGTGCCACCTGGGACGGGCGTTTTTATTATAAGAAACTCTTT. Amino acid sequence: CATWDGRFYYKKLF.

By frequency in the sample, this clone is medium-sized (0.01 to 0.1%). The chain couples TRGV2 to TRGJ1 or TRGJ2. Here the J gene came from matching the DNA to germline, since TCRdb omits it. Germline CDR1 is EGSNGY and CDR2 is YDSYNSKV. The CDR3 is 12 residues long. The V gene end was trimmed by 0 bases and the J gene end by 6 bases; junction bases not matched to a gene: 2. The CDR3 region is CATWDGCYKKLF. CDR3 DNA sequence: TGTGCCACCTGGGACGGGTGTTATAAGAAACTCTTT.

Sample share makes this clone medium-sized. This chain connects TRGV10 to TRGJ1 or TRGJ2. The J gene is absent in TCRdb and was assigned here via DNA matching to germline. TRGV10 is an ORF, and what it does is uncertain. The CDR3 length is 12 residues. With V trimmed by 8 bases and J by 7 bases, 9 bases remained unmatched. The CDR3 coding sequence is TGTGCTGCGTGGACCCTTGGGTATAAGAAACTCTTT. It codes for CAAWTLGYKKLF.

This clone was counted a single time. The chain joins TRGV9 to TRGJ1 or TRGJ2. The J gene was missing in TCRdb and was found by matching the end of the DNA to germline. J gave up 2 bases and V 8 bases, and 6 bases lay outside the gene matches. The CDR3 sequence is 12 residues long. CDR1 and CDR2 (germline): GITISATS, ISYDGTV (reference sequence). This CDR3 is CALFPHYYKKLF. In DNA, the CDR3 is TGTGCCTTGTTCCCCCATTATTATAAGAAACTCTTT.

This clone is medium-sized. The chain couples TRGV10 to TRGJP1. TCRdb is silent on the J gene; assignment here came from matching the DNA to germline. TRGV10 is labeled an ORF, and its function is uncertain. The CDR3 runs 13 residues. V shed 8 bases and J 9 bases; nucleotides not matched to a gene: 10. The CDR3 loop reads CAAWGAYCWFKIF. The CDR3 region has the DNA TGTGCTGCGTGGGGGGCCTATTGTTGGTTCAAGATATTT.

This clone ranks as medium-sized. The V gene is TRGV4, the J gene TRGJ1 or TRGJ2. The J gene, absent from TCRdb, was called here by matching the DNA to germline. The CDR3 sequence is 13 residues long. V was pared by 0 bases and J by 5 bases, with 4 bases of the junction left unmatched. Germline assignment: CDR1 EGSTGY and CDR2 YDSYTSSV. The CDR3 sequence: CATWDGPHYKKLF. The CDR3 nucleotides are TGTGCCACCTGGGATGGGCCACATTATAAGAAACTCTTT.